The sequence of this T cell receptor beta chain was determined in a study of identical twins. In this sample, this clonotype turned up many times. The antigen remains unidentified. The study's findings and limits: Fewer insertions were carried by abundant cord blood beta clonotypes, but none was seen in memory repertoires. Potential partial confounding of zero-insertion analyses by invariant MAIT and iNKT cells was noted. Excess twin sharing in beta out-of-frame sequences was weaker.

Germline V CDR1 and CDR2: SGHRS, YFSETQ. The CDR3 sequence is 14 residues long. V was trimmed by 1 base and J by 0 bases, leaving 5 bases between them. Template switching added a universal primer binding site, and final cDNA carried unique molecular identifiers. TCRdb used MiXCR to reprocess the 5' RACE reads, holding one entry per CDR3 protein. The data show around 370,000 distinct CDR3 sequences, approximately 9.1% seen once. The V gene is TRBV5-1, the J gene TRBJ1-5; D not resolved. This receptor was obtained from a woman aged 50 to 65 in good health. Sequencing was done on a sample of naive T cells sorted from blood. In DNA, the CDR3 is TGCGCCAGCAGCTTGTCGGGTAGCAATCAGCCCCAGCATTTT. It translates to CASSLSGSNQPQHF.